The 12 T cell receptor beta chains in this list originate from one sample, sequenced in a study of CXCR3-negative and CXCR3-positive naive CD8 T cells. Study conclusions and caveats: Greater hydrophobicity was found in TRB CDR3s of CXCR3-positive naive cells than of CXCR3-negative naive cells.

UMI labels and 5' RACE were used to prepare the TRB cDNA libraries. Each CDR3 protein gets one entry in TCRdb, which reprocessed the 5' RACE reads and gives no DNA. The sample table sets out 150,000 to 180,000 distinct CDR3 sequences. These receptors have no identified antigens. Material for sequencing was naive CXCR3+ CD8+ T cells from blood. The sample's subset: CD45RO-CCR7+CD27+CD95- naive CD8+ T cells expressing CXCR3 (TNR3+). These receptors all stem from a human donor in good health. Some clones in this sample may be carry-over from other donors' samples.

V usage is TRBV28 and J usage is TRBJ1-1; TCRdb designates TRBD1, a call that cannot be tested without DNA. This CDR3 region has 13 residues. Germline V gene data show CDR1 as MDHEN and CDR2 as SYDVKM. The CDR3 reads CASTGQGDLKTFF.

J is TRBJ2-7 and V is TRBV5-1. Germline CDR1 SGHRS, CDR2 YFSETQ. The CDR3 extends over 13 amino acids. CDR3 sequence: CASSGNGPYEQYF.

The rearrangement joins TRBV7-3 to TRBJ1-1; TCRdb's D call of TRBD1 is untestable without DNA. The CDR3 has 13 amino acids. In germline, CDR1 is SGHTA, CDR2 FQGTGA. The CDR3 loop reads CASSLIGGTEAFF.

V and J are TRBV12-3 or TRBV12-4 and TRBJ2-5; the TRBD1 assignment by TCRdb is unverifiable without DNA. This CDR3 is built from 17 residues. The CDR3 spells CASSPRTGMGWQETQYF.

The chain carries TRBV7-9 and TRBJ2-7; TCRdb's D gene call, TRBD1, goes unchecked for lack of DNA. CDR1 is SEHNR and CDR2 is FQNEAQ in the germline V gene (reference sequence). The CDR3 is 15 residues long. CDR3 loop: CASTPTGGGRYEQYF.

The chain employs TRBV29-1 and TRBJ1-2. The CDR3 spans 12 residues. CDR1 is SQVTM, CDR2 ANQGSEA, per germline. CDR3: CSVLEANYGYTF.

V is TRBV20-1 and J is TRBJ2-5; TCRdb's assignment of TRBD1 cannot be checked, as there is no DNA. The CDR3 is made up of 14 amino acids. The germline CDR1 and CDR2 sequences are DFQATT and SNEGSKA (reference sequence). The CDR3 here is CSASAGTVQETQYF.

The gene calls are TRBV29-1 and TRBJ2-3. From germline, CDR1 is SQVTM and CDR2 ANQGSEA. The CDR3 runs to 14 residues. Here the CDR3 reads CSVEEPENTDTQYF.

V and J are TRBV13 and TRBJ2-2; the D call from TCRdb, TRBD1, cannot be confirmed without DNA. Germline V lookup: CDR1 PRHDT, CDR2 FYEKMQ (reference sequence). The CDR3 contains 16 residues. CDR3 residues: CASSTWTGRTTGELFF.

The chain uses TRBV29-1 and TRBJ1-2; the TCRdb D gene call, TRBD1, has no DNA to confirm it. CDR3 length: 14 residues. Germline V CDR1 and CDR2: SQVTM, ANQGSEA. CDR3 in amino acids: CSVAPQGGNYGYTF. Supplemented by reference TRBV29-1 and TRBJ1-2, the full variable domain reads SAVISQKPSRDICQRGTSLTIQCQVDSQVTMMFWYRQQPGQSLTLIATANQGSEATYESGFVIDKFPISRPNLTFSTLTVSNMSPEDSSIYLCSVAPQGGNYGYTFGSGTRLTVV.

The V gene is TRBV3-1, the J gene TRBJ2-1; the TRBD2 assignment by TCRdb is unverifiable without DNA. The CDR3 sequence is 19 residues long. Germline CDR1 reads LGHDT; CDR2 reads YNNKEL (reference sequence). The CDR3 sequence is CASSQHEASGRDSYNEQFF.

The genes are TRBV20-1 and TRBJ2-1; there is no DNA to check the TCRdb D call of TRBD1. CDR1 and CDR2 from the germline V gene are DFQATT and SNEGSKA (reference sequence). The CDR3 spans 15 residues. This chain's CDR3 is CSAREVGQSYNEQFF.